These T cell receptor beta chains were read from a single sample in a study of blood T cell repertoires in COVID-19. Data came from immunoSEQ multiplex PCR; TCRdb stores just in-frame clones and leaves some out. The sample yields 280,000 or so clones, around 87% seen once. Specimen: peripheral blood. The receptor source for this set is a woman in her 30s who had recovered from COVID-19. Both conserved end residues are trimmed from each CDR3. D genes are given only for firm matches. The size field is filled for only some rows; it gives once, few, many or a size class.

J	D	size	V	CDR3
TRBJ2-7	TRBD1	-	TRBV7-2	ASSPRGQGADEQY
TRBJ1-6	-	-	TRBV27	ASSLTFVSPLH
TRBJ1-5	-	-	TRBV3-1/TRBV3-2	ASSRSNQGGNQPQH
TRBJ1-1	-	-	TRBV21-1	ASSKRRNTEAF
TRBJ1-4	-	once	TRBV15	ATKDGDNEKLF
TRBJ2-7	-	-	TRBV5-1	ASSDRGFEQY
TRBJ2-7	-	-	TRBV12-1	ASSLPLAGGINEQY
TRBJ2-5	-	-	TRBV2	ATPTGLGTQY
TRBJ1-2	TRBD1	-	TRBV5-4	ASSRIISTGGKGYT
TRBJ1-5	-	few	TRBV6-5	ASSYSQGSNQPQH
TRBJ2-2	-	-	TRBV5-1	ASSRDRNTGELF
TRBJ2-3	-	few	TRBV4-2	ASSPLKLVQGDTQY
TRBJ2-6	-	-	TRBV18	ASSPLESRAGANVLT
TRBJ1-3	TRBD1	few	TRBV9	ASSAGTGIGNTIY
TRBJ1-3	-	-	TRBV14	ASSQVGGSSGNTIY
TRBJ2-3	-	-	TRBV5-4	ASSGRGGADTQY
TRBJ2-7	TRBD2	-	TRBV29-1	SVETRGGSVHEQY
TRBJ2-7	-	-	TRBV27	ASSFGASGQPQRIYEQY
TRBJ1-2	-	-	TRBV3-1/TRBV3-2	ASSQGSTGYGYT
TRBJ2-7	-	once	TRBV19	ASSAGTYASYEQY
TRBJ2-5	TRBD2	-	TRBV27	ASSGFLAGGRETQY
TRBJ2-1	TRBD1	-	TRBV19	ASSEQGAFQF
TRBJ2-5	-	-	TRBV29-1	SVIDSLMGETQY
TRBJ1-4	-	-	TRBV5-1	ASSDPQGANEKLF
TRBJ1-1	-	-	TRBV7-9	ASSPRFRQANTEAF
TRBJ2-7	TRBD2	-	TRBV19	ASSIAGGSPLEQY
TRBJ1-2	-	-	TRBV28	ASWSGAQGDYT
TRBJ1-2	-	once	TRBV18	ASSPDRTNYGYT
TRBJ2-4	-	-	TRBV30	AWSFKFDSLAKNIQY
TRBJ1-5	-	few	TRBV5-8	ASGGFNQPQH
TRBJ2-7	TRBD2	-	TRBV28	ASSLVLATSGPHYEQY
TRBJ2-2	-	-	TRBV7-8	ASSFGKGTGELF
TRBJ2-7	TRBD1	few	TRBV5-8	ASSFTGAYEQY
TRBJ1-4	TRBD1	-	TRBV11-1	ASSLTGGEKLF
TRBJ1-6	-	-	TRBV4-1	ASSQEDTYNSPLH
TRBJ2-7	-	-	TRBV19	ASSPGQIYEQY
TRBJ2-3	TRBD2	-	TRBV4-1	ASAGGQGDTQY
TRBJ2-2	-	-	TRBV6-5	ASSSLDRNTGELF
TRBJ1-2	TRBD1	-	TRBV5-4	ASSLDRAGYT
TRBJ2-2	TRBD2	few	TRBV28	ASSLSGRTGELF
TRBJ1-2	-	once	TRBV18	ASSPAPTGYGYT
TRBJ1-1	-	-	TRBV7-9	ASSPGGGTEAF
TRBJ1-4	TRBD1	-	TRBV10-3	AIRGQSNEKLF
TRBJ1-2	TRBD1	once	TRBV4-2	ASSLDPGQSSISGYT
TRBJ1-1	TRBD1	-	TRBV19	ASAYGTALDTEAF
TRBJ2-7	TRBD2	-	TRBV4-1	ASSPLAGGPYEQY
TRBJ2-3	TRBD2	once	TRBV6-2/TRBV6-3	ASSIWGTGTSGLNADTQY
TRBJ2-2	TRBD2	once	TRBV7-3	ASSSLAGGELF
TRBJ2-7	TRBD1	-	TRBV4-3	ASSQMSYAGTGDEQY